Reported below is one TCR beta chain. Its target is not known. Trimming removed 5 bases at V and 8 bases at J, with 13 bases between. The CDR3 totals 13 residues. From germline, CDR1 is SEHNR and CDR2 FQNEAQ (reference sequence). This sample was included in a study of cytomegalovirus exposure and HLA in healthy donors. Study-level information: Earlier sequencing of some 180 million T cells yielded fewer than 140 million unique TCR beta sequences. Study-wide findings and caveats: A cluster of highly shared sequence variants was likely a sequencing artifact. In a later analysis, CMV-associated beta chains were mostly HLA-associated, it appeared. A later analysis associated under 20,000 TCR beta sequences with HLA alleles at a 0.05 false discovery rate.

The PCR was carried out with 60 Vbeta primers and 13 Jbeta primers. Measured with immunoSEQ multiplex PCR; TCRdb has only the in-frame clones, and not every one. The sample gives about 190,000 clones, more than 65% of which show up once; 3% to 3.5% is in the top ten. V gene TRBV7-9 combines with J gene TRBJ2-1; weak D call: TRBD2 (5 bases). Sequencing used PBMCs. The receptor's source is a woman between 25 and 40 years old in good health and CMV-seropositive. CDR3 bases: TGTGCCAGCAGCATCGGCTCGGAGGATGAGCAGTTCTTC. It is translated as CASSIGSEDEQFF.